This TCR beta chain was retrieved from a study of blood T cell repertoires in COVID-19. The table came from immunoSEQ multiplex PCR; TCRdb's copy has only in-frame clones and leaves some out. The sample consists of 200,000 to 250,000 clones, roughly nine tenths of them appearing once. V lost 5 bases, J lost 2 bases, and 15 bases lay in between. CDR3 length: 15 amino acids. Germline V CDR1 and CDR2: LGHDT, YNNKEL (reference sequence). This TCR came from a woman between 45 and 60 years old in a cohort exposed to, infected with or recovered from COVID-19 (not recorded which). The sequencing sample was made of PBMCs or T cells enriched from blood (not recorded which). This sequence joins TRBV3-1 (or the pseudogene TRBV3-2) and TRBJ1-2, with D possibly matching TRBD1 (6 bases). The CDR3 DNA reads TGTGCCAGCAGCTCAAGGGGGACGGAGAACTATGGCTACACCTTC. This translates into CASSSRGTENYGYTF.